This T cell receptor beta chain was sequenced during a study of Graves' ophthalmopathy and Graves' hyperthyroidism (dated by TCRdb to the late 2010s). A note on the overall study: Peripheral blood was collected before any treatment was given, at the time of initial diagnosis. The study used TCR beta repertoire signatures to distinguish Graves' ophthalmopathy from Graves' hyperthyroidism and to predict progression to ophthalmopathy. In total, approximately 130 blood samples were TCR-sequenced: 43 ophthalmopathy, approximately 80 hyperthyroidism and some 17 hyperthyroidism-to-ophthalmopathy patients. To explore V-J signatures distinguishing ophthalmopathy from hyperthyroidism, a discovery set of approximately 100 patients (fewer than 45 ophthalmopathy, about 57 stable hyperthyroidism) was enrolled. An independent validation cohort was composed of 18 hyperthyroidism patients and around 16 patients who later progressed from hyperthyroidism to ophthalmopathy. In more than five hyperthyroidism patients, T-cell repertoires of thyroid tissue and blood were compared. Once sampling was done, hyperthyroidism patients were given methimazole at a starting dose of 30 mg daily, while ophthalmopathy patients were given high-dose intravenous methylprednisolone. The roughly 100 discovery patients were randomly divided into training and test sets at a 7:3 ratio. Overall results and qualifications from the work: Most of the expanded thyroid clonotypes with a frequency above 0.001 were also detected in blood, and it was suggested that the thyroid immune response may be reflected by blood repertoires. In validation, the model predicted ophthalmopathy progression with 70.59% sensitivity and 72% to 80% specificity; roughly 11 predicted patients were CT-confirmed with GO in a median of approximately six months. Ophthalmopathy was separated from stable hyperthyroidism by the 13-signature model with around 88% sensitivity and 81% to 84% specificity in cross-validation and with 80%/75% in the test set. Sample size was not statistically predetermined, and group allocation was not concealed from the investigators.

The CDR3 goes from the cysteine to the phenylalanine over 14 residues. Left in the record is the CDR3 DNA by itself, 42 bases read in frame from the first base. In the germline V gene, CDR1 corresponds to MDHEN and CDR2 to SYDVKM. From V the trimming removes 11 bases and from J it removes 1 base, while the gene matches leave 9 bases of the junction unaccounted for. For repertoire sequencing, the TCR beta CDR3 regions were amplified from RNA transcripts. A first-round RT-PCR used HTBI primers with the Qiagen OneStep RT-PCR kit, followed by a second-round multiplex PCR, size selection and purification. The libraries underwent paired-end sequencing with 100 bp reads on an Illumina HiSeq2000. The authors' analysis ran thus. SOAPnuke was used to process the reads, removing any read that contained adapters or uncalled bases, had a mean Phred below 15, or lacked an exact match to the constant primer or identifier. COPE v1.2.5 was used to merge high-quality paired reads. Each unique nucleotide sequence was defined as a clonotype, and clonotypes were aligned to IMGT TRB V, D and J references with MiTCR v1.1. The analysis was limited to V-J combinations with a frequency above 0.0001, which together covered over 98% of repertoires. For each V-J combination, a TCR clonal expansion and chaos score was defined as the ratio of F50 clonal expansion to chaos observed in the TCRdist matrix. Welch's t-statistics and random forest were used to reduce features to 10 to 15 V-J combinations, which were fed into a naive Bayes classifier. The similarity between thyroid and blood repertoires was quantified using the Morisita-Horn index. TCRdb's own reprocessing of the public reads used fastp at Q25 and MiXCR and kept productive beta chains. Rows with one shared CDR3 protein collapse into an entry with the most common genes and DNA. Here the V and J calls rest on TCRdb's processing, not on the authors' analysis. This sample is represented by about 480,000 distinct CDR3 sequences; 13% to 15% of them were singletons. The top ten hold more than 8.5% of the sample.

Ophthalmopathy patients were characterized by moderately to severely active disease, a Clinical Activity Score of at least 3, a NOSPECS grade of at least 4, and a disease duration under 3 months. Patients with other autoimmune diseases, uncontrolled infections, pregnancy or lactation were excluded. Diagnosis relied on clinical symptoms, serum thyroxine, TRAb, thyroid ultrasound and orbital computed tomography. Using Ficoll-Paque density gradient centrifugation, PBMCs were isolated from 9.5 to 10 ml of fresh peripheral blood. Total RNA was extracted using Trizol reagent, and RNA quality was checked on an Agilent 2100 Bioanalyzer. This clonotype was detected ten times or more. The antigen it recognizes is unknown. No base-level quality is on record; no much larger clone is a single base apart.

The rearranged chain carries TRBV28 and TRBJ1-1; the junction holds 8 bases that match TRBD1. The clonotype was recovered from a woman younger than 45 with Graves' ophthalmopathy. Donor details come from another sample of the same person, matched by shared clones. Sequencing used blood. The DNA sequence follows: TGTGCCCACCAACAGGGGGTGAAGAACACTGAAGCTTTCTTT. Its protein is CAHQQGVKNTEAFF.